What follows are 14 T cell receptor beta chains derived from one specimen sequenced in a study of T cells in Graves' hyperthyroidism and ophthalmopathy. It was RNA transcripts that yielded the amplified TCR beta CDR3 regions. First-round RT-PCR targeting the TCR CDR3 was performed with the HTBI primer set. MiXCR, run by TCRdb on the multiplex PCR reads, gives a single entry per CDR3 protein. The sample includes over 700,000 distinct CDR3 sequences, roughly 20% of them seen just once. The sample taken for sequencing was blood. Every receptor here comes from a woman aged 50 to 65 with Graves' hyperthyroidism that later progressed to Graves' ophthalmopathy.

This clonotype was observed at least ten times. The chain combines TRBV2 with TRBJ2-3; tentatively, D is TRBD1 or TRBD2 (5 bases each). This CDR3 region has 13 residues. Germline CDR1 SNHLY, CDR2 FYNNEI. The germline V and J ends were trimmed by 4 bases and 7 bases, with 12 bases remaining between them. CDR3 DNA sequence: TGTGCCAGCAGTGGGGGGATCGAATATACGCAGTATTTT. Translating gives CASSGGIEYTQYF.

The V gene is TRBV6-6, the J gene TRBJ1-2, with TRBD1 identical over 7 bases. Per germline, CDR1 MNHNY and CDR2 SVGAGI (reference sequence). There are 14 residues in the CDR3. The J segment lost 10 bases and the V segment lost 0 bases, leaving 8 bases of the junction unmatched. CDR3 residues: CASSYSTGARAYTF. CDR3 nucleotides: TGTGCCAGCAGTTACTCAACAGGGGCGCGAGCCTACACCTTC.

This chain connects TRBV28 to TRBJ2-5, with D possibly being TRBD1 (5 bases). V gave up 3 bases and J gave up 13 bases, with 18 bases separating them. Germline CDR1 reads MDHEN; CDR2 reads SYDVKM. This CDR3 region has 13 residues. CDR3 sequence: CASSFLQQGQRYF. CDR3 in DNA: TGTGCCAGCAGTTTCCTCCAGCAGGGCCAGAGGTACTTC.

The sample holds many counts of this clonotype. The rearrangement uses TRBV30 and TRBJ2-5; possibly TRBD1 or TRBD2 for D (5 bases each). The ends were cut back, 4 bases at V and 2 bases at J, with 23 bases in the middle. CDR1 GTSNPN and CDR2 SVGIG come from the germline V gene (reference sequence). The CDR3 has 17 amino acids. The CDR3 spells CAWTNPPGGISQETQYF. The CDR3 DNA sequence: TGTGCCTGGACCAACCCACCTGGGGGAATCTCACAAGAGACCCAGTACTTC.

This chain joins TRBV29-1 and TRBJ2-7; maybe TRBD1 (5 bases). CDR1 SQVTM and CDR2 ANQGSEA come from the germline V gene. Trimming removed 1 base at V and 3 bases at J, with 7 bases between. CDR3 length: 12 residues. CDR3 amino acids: CSVEGDSYEQYF. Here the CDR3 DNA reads TGCAGCGTTGAAGGTGACAGCTACGAGCAGTACTTC.

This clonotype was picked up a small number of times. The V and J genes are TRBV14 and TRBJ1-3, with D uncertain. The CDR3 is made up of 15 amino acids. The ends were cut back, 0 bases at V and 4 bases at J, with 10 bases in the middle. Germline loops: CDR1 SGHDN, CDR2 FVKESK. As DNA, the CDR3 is TGTGCCAGCAGCCAAGACCGGGGTATCGGAAACACCATATATTTT. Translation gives CASSQDRGIGNTIYF.

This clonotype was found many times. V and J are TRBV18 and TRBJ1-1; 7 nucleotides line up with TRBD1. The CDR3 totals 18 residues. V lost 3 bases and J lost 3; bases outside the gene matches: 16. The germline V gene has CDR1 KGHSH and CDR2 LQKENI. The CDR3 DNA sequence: TGTGCCAGCTCACCGACACGCGCTGTAGGGGGCCCGGACACTGAAGCTTTCTTT. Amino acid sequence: CASSPTRAVGGPDTEAFF.

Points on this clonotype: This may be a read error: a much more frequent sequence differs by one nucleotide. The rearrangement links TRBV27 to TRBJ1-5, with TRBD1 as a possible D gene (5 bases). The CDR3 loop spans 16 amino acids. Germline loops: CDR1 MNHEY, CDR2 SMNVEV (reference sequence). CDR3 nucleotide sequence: TGTGCCAGCAGAGCTTTTTACGGGGGATACAGTCAGCCCGAGCATTTT. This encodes CASRAFYGGYSQPEHF.

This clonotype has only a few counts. CDR3 loop: CASSFLSGGPQETQYF. DNA for the CDR3: TGTGCCAGCAGCTTTCTAAGCGGGGGACCGCAAGAGACCCAGTACTTC. The chain is built from TRBV5-6 and TRBJ2-5, with TRBD2 matching 8 bases. V shed 2 bases, J shed 2 bases, and the junction held 8 bases outside the gene matches. This CDR3 is built from 16 residues. Germline V gene data show CDR1 as SGHDT and CDR2 as YYEEEE.

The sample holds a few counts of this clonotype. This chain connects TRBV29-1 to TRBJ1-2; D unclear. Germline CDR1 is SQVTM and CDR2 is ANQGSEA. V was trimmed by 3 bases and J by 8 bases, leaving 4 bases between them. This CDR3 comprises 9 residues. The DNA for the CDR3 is TGCAGCGTTGAGGACGGCTACACCTTC. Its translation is CSVEDGYTF.

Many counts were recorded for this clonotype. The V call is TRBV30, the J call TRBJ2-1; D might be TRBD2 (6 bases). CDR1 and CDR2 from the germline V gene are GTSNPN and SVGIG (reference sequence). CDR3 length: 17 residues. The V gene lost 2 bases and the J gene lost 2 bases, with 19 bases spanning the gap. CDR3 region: CAWSPPRLARPYNEQFF. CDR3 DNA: TGTGCCTGGAGTCCCCCGCGGCTAGCGCGGCCCTACAATGAGCAGTTCTTC.

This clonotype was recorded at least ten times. The CDR3 sequence: CASSPGRSTDTQYF. For the CDR3, the DNA is TGTGCCAGCTCACCAGGCCGGAGCACAGATACGCAGTATTTT. This rearrangement joins TRBV18 to TRBJ2-3; D is ambiguous. CDR3 length: 14 residues. Germline V gene sequence: CDR1 KGHSH, CDR2 LQKENI. Trimming left V 2 bases short and J 0 bases short, with 6 bases between. Complete variable domain (other parts from reference TRBV18 and TRBJ2-3): NAGVMQNPRHLVRRRGQEARLRCSPMKGHSHVYWYRQLPEEGLKFMVYLQKENIIDESGMPKERFSAEFPKEGPSILRIQQVVRGDSAAYFCASSPGRSTDTQYFGPGTRLTVL.

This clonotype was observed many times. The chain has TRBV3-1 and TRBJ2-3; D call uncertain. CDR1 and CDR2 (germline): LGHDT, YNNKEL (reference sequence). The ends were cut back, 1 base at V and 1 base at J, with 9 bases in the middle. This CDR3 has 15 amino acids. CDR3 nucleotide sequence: TGTGCCAGCAGCCAAGGAGGCAGTCGCACAGATACGCAGTATTTT. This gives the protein CASSQGGSRTDTQYF.

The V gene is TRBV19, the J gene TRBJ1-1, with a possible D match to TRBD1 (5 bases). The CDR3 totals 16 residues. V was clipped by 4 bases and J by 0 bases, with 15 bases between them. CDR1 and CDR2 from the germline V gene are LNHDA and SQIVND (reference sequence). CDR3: CASSRGGLGMNTEAFF. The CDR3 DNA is TGTGCCAGTAGTAGGGGCGGACTCGGGATGAACACTGAAGCTTTCTTT. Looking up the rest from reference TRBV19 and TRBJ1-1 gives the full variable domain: DGGITQSPKYLFRKEGQNVTLSCEQNLNHDAMYWYRQDPGQGLRLIYYSQIVNDFQKGDIAEGYSVSREKKESFPLTVTSAQKNPTAFYLCASSRGGLGMNTEAFFGQGTRLTVV.